Listed below are T cell receptor beta chains from one sample, sequenced in a study of T cell repertoires in breast cancer. TCRdb reprocessed the emulsion pairing reads with MiXCR, giving one entry per CDR3 protein. Altogether 4,400 or so distinct CDR3 sequences are present, roughly 32% being singletons, with the ten largest covering about a third. The sample comprised CD8+ T cells. These receptors were collected from a pool of human donors with breast cancer or a healthy control (not recorded which). Each CDR3 is given with its conserved first and last residue. Each record gives: D gene, V gene, clone size, J gene, CDR3 protein, CDR3 DNA. D genes are given only for firm matches. For some rows the clone size is stated as once, few or many, or as a class when expanded; others skip it.

>TRBD1|TRBV19|-|TRBJ1-5
CASRTRDRVDQPQHF
TGTGCCAGTCGTACCCGGGACAGGGTTGATCAGCCCCAGCATTTT
>-|TRBV10-3|-|TRBJ2-1
CAISESVAPVEQFF
TGTGCCATCAGTGAGTCGGTGGCGCCCGTTGAGCAGTTCTTC
>TRBD1|TRBV6-1|hyperexpanded|TRBJ1-1
CASTQGAPTEAFF
TGTGCCAGCACGCAGGGGGCTCCCACTGAAGCTTTCTTT
>-|TRBV20-1|medium-sized|TRBJ2-7
CSARTGTYEQYF
TGCAGTGCTAGAACAGGAACTTACGAGCAGTACTTC
>-|TRBV4-3|many|TRBJ1-1
CASSRKGGTEAFF
TGCGCCAGCAGCCGGAAGGGGGGGACTGAAGCTTTCTTT
>-|TRBV20-1|once|TRBJ2-2
CSARDFSGDNTGELFF
TGCAGTGCTAGAGATTTTTCCGGAGATAACACCGGGGAGCTGTTTTTT
>-|TRBV5-6|-|TRBJ1-5
CASNSKAALGQPLHF
TGCGCCAGCAACTCAAAGGCTGCCCTAGGTCAGCCCCTGCATTTT
>TRBD1|TRBV5-5|-|TRBJ2-5
CASSRDRGRSAQYF
TGTGCCAGCAGCCGGGACAGGGGGCGGTCGGCCCAGTACTTC
>-|TRBV27|-|TRBJ1-1
CASSSEGLKAAFF
TGTGCCAGCAGTTCTGAGGGGCTCAAGGCGGCTTTCTTT
>TRBD1|TRBV5-1|-|TRBJ2-5
CASSMGQGGETQYF
TGCGCCAGCAGCATGGGACAGGGAGGAGAGACCCAGTACTTC
>TRBD2|TRBV27|medium-sized|TRBJ2-2
CASSPKGLANTGELFF
TGTGCCAGCAGTCCTAAGGGACTAGCGAACACCGGGGAGCTGTTTTTT
>-|TRBV28|many|TRBJ1-4
CASSLEGQNEKLFF
TGTGCCAGCAGTTTGGAAGGACAGAATGAAAAACTGTTTTTT
>TRBD1|TRBV9|few|TRBJ1-5
CASSSGGGSNQPQHF
TGTGCCAGCAGCTCTGGAGGGGGCAGCAATCAGCCCCAGCATTTT
>-|TRBV28|many|TRBJ1-1
CASRKRGSMNTEAFF
TGTGCCAGCAGAAAAAGGGGCAGTATGAACACTGAAGCTTTCTTT
>-|TRBV10-3|medium-sized|TRBJ2-1
CAIGADYSYNEQFF
TGTGCCATCGGGGCGGACTACTCCTACAATGAGCAGTTCTTC
>TRBD2|TRBV20-1|many|TRBJ2-7
CSAARTSYGSYEQYF
TGCAGTGCCGCAAGGACTAGCTATGGCTCCTACGAGCAGTACTTC
>-|TRBV14|many|TRBJ1-2
CASSQDVNYGYTF
TGTGCCAGCAGCCAAGACGTGAACTATGGCTACACCTTC
>TRBD1|TRBV6-1|many|TRBJ1-3
CASNSRQGRGNTIYF
TGTGCCAGCAATTCAAGACAGGGAAGAGGAAACACCATATATTTT
>-|TRBV27|many|TRBJ1-5
CASASGDQPQHF
TGTGCCAGCGCCTCAGGGGATCAGCCCCAGCATTTT
>-|TRBV7-6|few|TRBJ2-2
CAAGYRGGTGELFF
TGTGCCGCCGGGTACAGGGGAGGGACCGGGGAGCTGTTTTTT
>TRBD1|TRBV20-1|many|TRBJ1-4
CSAPRDRGKKLFF
TGCAGTGCTCCCCGGGACAGGGGTAAAAAACTGTTTTTT
>TRBD1|TRBV6-1|-|TRBJ1-2
CASSEAAGGRSNCGYTF
TGCGCCAGCAGTGAAGCGGCAGGGGGCCGGTCTAACTGTGGCTACACCTTC
>-|TRBV4-3|few|TRBJ2-1
CASSQGSGEGNEQFF
TGCGCCAGCAGCCAAGGGTCGGGAGAGGGCAATGAGCAGTTCTTC
>-|TRBV19|many|TRBJ2-5
CASSIKGETQYF
TGTGCCAGTAGTATTAAGGGTGAGACCCAGTACTTC
>-|TRBV5-8|few|TRBJ1-2
CASSLVRQDYGYTF
TGTGCCAGCAGCTTGGTGCGACAGGACTATGGCTACACCTTC
>TRBD1|TRBV11-1|-|TRBJ1-2
CASSLSGQSPYGCTF
TGTGCCAGCAGCTTATCGGGACAGAGTCCCTATGGCTGCACCTTC
>TRBD1|TRBV27|many|TRBJ2-1
CASSNTGGYNEQFF
TGTGCCAGCAGTAATACAGGGGGCTACAATGAGCAGTTCTTC
>TRBD1|TRBV7-2|-|TRBJ2-1
CASSLAGTGLYEQFF
TGTGCCAGCAGCTTAGCGGGGACAGGCCTCTACGAGCAGTTCTTC
>-|TRBV5-1|many|TRBJ1-4
CASSTDGYNEKLFF
TGCGCCAGCAGTACGGACGGCTATAATGAAAAACTGTTTTTT
>-|TRBV5-1|many|TRBJ2-7
CASSSTGGSYEQYF
TGCGCCAGCAGCTCGACAGGTGGCTCCTACGAGCAGTACTTC
>-|TRBV2|large|TRBJ2-7
CASSEGGYEQYF
TGTGCCAGCAGTGAGGGGGGATACGAGCAGTACTTC
>TRBD2|TRBV3-1|-|TRBJ2-1
CASSHFSGRGSYNEQFF
TGTGCCAGCAGCCATTTTAGCGGGAGGGGCTCCTACAATGAGCAGTTCTTC
>-|TRBV7-6|-|TRBJ2-4
CARSPSPGESPIPSF
TGTGCCCGCAGCCCGTCTCCGGGAGAAAGCCCCATTCCGTCCTTC
>-|TRBV27|many|TRBJ2-7
CASSSPPAGEQYF
TGTGCCAGCAGTTCACCCCCCGCCGGCGAGCAGTACTTC
>TRBD1|TRBV25-1|many|TRBJ1-2
CASNRGPFYTF
TGTGCCAGCAACAGGGGGCCCTTCTACACCTTC
>-|TRBV20-1|-|TRBJ1-3
CSARDYSSGNTIYF
TGCAGTGCTAGAGATTACAGCTCTGGAAACACCATATATTTT
>-|TRBV7-6|many|TRBJ2-2
CASSLASHTGELFF
TGTGCCAGCAGCTTAGCTAGTCACACCGGGGAGCTGTTTTTT
>TRBD1|TRBV7-2|medium-sized|TRBJ2-5
CASSLGTGPGKTQYF
TGTGCCAGCAGCTTAGGGACAGGGCCTGGGAAGACCCAGTACTTC
>-|TRBV4-3|few|TRBJ1-1
CASSQGGTVPEAFF
TGCGCCAGCAGCCAAGGAGGAACTGTTCCTGAAGCTTTCTTT
>-|TRBV6-6|-|TRBJ2-1
CASSKNRRQFF
TGTGCCAGCAGTAAGAACAGGAGGCAGTTCTTC
>TRBD1|TRBV27|medium-sized|TRBJ1-2
CASSLMGQKPNYGYTF
TGTGCCAGCAGTTTAATGGGACAGAAGCCTAACTATGGCTACACCTTC
>TRBD1|TRBV2|-|TRBJ1-5
CASSEGQGLKYSNQPQHF
TGTGCCAGCAGCGAGGGACAGGGACTTAAATATAGCAATCAGCCCCAGCATTTT
>TRBD2|TRBV3-1|many|TRBJ2-1
CAIGGSSYNEQFF
TGTGCCATCGGCGGGAGCTCCTACAATGAGCAGTTCTTC
>TRBD1|TRBV5-5|once|TRBJ1-5
CASSLLDRVDQPQHF
TGTGCCAGCAGCTTGTTAGACAGGGTTGATCAGCCCCAGCATTTT
>-|TRBV13|-|TRBJ2-3
CASSGLLGTQYF
TGTGCCAGCAGCGGCCTTTTAGGTACGCAGTATTTT
>-|TRBV29-1|-|TRBJ1-3
CSSLSGNTIYF
TGCAGCTCCCTTTCTGGAAACACCATATATTTT
>-|TRBV20-1|once|TRBJ2-7
CSARTDSTYEQYF
TGCAGTGCTAGGACGGACTCCACCTACGAGCAGTACTTC
>TRBD1|TRBV27|-|TRBJ2-2
CASSFRDRNTGELFF
TGTGCCAGCAGTTTCAGGGACAGAAACACCGGGGAGCTGTTTTTT
>TRBD1|TRBV7-9|-|TRBJ2-3
CASSLRQGGDTQYF
TGTGCCAGCAGCTTGAGACAGGGGGGCGATACGCAGTATTTT
>TRBD2|TRBV4-2|many|TRBJ2-7
CASSQTAGDTYEQYF
TGTGCCAGCAGCCAAACAGCGGGAGACACCTACGAGCAGTACTTC
>-|TRBV3-1|few|TRBJ2-5
CASSHTGPKTQYF
TGTGCCAGCAGCCACACGGGACCGAAGACCCAGTACTTC
>TRBD2|TRBV27|few|TRBJ2-2
CASSSETSGATGELFF
TGTGCCAGCAGTTCGGAGACTAGCGGGGCCACCGGGGAGCTGTTTTTT